These 26 T cell receptor beta chains share one sample of origin, sequenced in a study of cytomegalovirus exposure and HLA in healthy donors (dated 2017 in TCRdb). The library was made by the immunoSEQ multiplex PCR assay. For the multiplex PCR, a mixture combining 60 forward primers for TCR Vbeta segments and 13 reverse primers for TCR Jbeta segments was used. Drawn from immuneACCESS, this table holds only the in-frame rearrangements with V and J called that TCRdb kept. Clones are partly lost; checked studies trace under half to an unresolved V gene and leave the rest unexplained. In all, the sample holds about 170,000 clones, and 75% to 85% of those were seen once. Over 0.85% of the sample is held by the ten biggest clonotypes. The sequencing input was PBMCs. The receptors shown here come from a girl aged 2-10 years in good health and CMV-seropositive.

The chain is built from TRBV28 and TRBJ2-1; D gene ambiguous. Germline CDR1 reads MDHEN; CDR2 reads SYDVKM. The CDR3 is 13 residues long. V was cut by 11 bases and J by 0 bases, with 11 bases left in between. This chain's CDR3 is CACLSPSYNEQFF. For the CDR3, the DNA is TGTGCCTGCCTATCGCCCTCCTACAATGAGCAGTTCTTC.

This clone appeared a few times. The gene calls are TRBV6-5 and TRBJ1-4, with 8 bases aligning to TRBD1. Germline CDR1 and CDR2: MNHEY and SVGAGI. The CDR3 has 15 amino acids. V trimming: 6 bases; J trimming: 5 bases; junction bases outside the gene matches: 8. As DNA, the CDR3 is TGTGCCAGCAGCCAACCTAGGGACAGGAATGAAAAACTGTTTTTT. Translating it yields CASSQPRDRNEKLFF.

Only one count was recorded for this clone. The gene calls are TRBV4-1 and TRBJ2-1; 12 bases are shared with TRBD2. The junction had 5 bases not matched to a gene; V was cut back by 1 base and J by 4 bases. This CDR3 is built from 17 residues. Germline lookup yields CDR1 MGHRA and CDR2 YSYEKL. CDR3 in DNA: TGCGCCAGCAGCCAAGGTGGTGGACTAGCGGGGTACAATGAGCAGTTCTTC. As protein: CASSQGGGLAGYNEQFF.

V usage is TRBV5-4 and J usage is TRBJ2-6, with 7 bases lining up with TRBD2. Unmatched junction bases numbered 6, after V lost 3 bases and J lost 0 bases. The CDR3 is 17 residues long. Germline CDR1 SGHNT, CDR2 YYREEE (reference sequence). For the CDR3, the DNA is TGTGCCAGCAGCTCACTAGCGAGAAGCTCTGGGGCCAACGTCCTGACTTTC. It translates to CASSSLARSSGANVLTF.

J is TRBJ1-4 and V is TRBV5-1, with 10 bases matching TRBD1. From germline, CDR1 is SGHRS and CDR2 YFSETQ. The CDR3 length is 15 residues. The V and J ends lost 0 bases and 8 bases, in that order; junction bases with no gene match: 4. DNA for the CDR3: TGCGCCAGCAGCTTGGCGAGGACAGGGGGGGAAAAACTGTTTTTT. This sequence encodes CASSLARTGGEKLFF.

The rearrangement uses TRBV5-6 and TRBJ2-5; 7 positions agree with TRBD1. The length of the CDR3 is 14 residues. Germline V gene lookup returns CDR1 SGHDT and CDR2 YYEEEE. The ends lost 4 bases at V and 2 bases at J; junction bases unmatched: 5. The CDR3 bases are TGTGCCAGCAGCCACGGGACAGTACAAGAGACCCAGTACTTC. Translating it yields CASSHGTVQETQYF.

The chain recombines TRBV4-1 with TRBJ1-5, with TRBD1 matching over 10 bases. Trimming removed 6 bases from V and 6 bases from J; junction bases left unmatched: 5. CDR3 length: 14 residues. In germline, CDR1 is MGHRA, CDR2 YSYEKL. CDR3 in DNA: TGCGCCAGCAGACAGACAGGGGGCAGTCAGCCCCAGCATTTT. It codes for CASRQTGGSQPQHF.

This chain joins TRBV5-1 and TRBJ2-1, with 7 bases fitting TRBD2. This CDR3 spans 14 amino acids. J gave up 9 bases and V 3 bases, and 9 bases lay outside the gene matches. Germline V CDR1 and CDR2: SGHRS, YFSETQ. CDR3 in DNA: TGCGCCAGCAGCTGGCTGGGGGGGAAGGGTGAGCAGTTCTTC. Residues: CASSWLGGKGEQFF.

The gene calls are TRBV4-1 and TRBJ1-1; D is undetermined. Germline CDR1 reads MGHRA; CDR2 reads YSYEKL. The CDR3 extends over 17 amino acids. V lost 0 bases, J lost 1 base, and 15 bases lay in between. In DNA form, the CDR3 reads TGCGCCAGCAGCCAAGAGTTTTTGCGGTCGGAGAACACTGAAGCTTTCTTT. This encodes CASSQEFLRSENTEAFF.

Only a few counts were recorded for this clone. V gene TRBV6-1 combines with J gene TRBJ2-1, with 7 bases identical to TRBD1. Germline loops: CDR1 MNHNS, CDR2 SASEGT. The trim removed 1 base at V and 0 bases at J, leaving 6 bases unmatched. The CDR3 spans 17 residues. The CDR3 loop reads CASSEVAGGISYNEQFF. In nucleotides, the CDR3 is TGTGCCAGCAGTGAAGTAGCAGGGGGTATCTCCTACAATGAGCAGTTCTTC.

This clone was detected only once. The chain is built from TRBV13 and TRBJ1-2; 9 positions match TRBD1. CDR3 size: 15 residues. Losses at the gene ends were 5 bases for V and 1 base for J; bases not matched to a gene: 5. The germline V gene encodes CDR1 PRHDT and CDR2 FYEKMQ (reference sequence). The CDR3 DNA sequence: TGTGCCAGCAGCCCTCGGACAGGGGATAACTATGGCTACACCTTC. Its protein is CASSPRTGDNYGYTF.

The chain uses TRBV14 and TRBJ2-1, with TRBD2 matching over 14 bases. Germline assignment: CDR1 SGHDN and CDR2 FVKESK. The CDR3 runs to 14 residues. Trimming at V came to 6 bases and at J to 7 bases, leaving 2 bases not matched to a gene. CDR3 protein: CASRTSGRGNEQFF. CDR3 coding DNA: TGTGCCAGCAGGACTAGCGGGAGGGGAAATGAGCAGTTCTTC. The full variable domain, with the rest looked up from reference TRBV14 and TRBJ2-1, is EAGVTQFPSHSVIEKGQTVTLRCDPISGHDNLYWYRRVMGKEIKFLLHFVKESKQDESGMPNNRFLAERTGGTYSTLKVQPAELEDSGVYFCASRTSGRGNEQFFGPGTRLTVL.

Concerning this clone itself: In the same sample, other DNA sequences code for this CDR3. The chain uses TRBV30 and TRBJ2-7, with 8 bases identical to TRBD2. The ends lost 1 base at V and 4 bases at J; junction bases unmatched: 6. Germline loops: CDR1 GTSNPN, CDR2 SVGIG (reference sequence). The CDR3 length is 14 residues. CDR3 region: CAWSGGLAGYEQYF. The CDR3 DNA sequence: TGTGCCTGGAGTGGCGGTCTAGCGGGTTACGAGCAGTACTTC.

The V and J genes are TRBV28 and TRBJ2-7; the D gene is possibly TRBD1 (5 bases). Germline values: CDR1 MDHEN, CDR2 SYDVKM. Trimming left V 7 bases short and J 2 bases short, with 12 bases between. The CDR3 is 13 amino acids. In DNA, the CDR3 is TGTGCCAGCATTCAGACAGCTACCTACGAGCAGTACTTC. As protein: CASIQTATYEQYF.

As to this clone: Germline and junction disagree at one end, which may indicate a read error. V gene TRBV7-7 combines with J gene TRBJ2-2, with 7 bases that match TRBD1. The CDR3 totals 18 residues. From germline, CDR1 is SSHAT and CDR2 FNYEAQ (reference sequence). CDR3 nucleotide sequence: TGTGCTAGCAGTAGTATCGGGGCTGGGACAGAAGACACCGGGGAGCTGTTTTTT. Amino acid sequence: CASSSIGAGTEDTGELFF.

The V gene is TRBV5-1, the J gene TRBJ2-5, with 8 positions matching TRBD2. Germline CDR1 SGHRS, CDR2 YFSETQ. The CDR3 extends over 15 amino acids. V shed 2 bases, J shed 5 bases, and the junction held 8 bases outside the gene matches. CDR3 sequence: CASSFEAGARETQYF. DNA for the CDR3: TGCGCCAGCAGCTTTGAAGCGGGAGCTAGGGAGACCCAGTACTTC. Supplemented by reference TRBV5-1 and TRBJ2-5, the full variable domain reads KAGVTQTPRYLIKTRGQQVTLSCSPISGHRSVSWYQQTPGQGLQFLFEYFSETQRNKGNFPGRFSGRQFSNSRSEMNVSTLELGDSALYLCASSFEAGARETQYFGPGTRLLVL.

The chain couples TRBV19 to TRBJ1-1; possibly TRBD1 for D (6 bases). The V end lost 3 bases, the J end lost 3 bases, and 11 bases lay between the germline ends. Germline CDR1 LNHDA, CDR2 SQIVND (reference sequence). The CDR3 is 14 amino acids. Here the CDR3 DNA reads TGTGCCAGTAGTATGGGGGCAGAAGACACTGAAGCTTTCTTT. Protein: CASSMGAEDTEAFF.

The genes are TRBV4-1 and TRBJ2-3, with 7 positions matching TRBD2. The V and J ends lost 3 bases and 4 bases, in that order; junction bases with no gene match: 10. Germline lookup yields CDR1 MGHRA and CDR2 YSYEKL. The CDR3 totals 16 residues. The CDR3 DNA sequence: TGCGCCAGCAGCCAGAGGAGCGGGACGCTCTCAGATACGCAGTATTTT. As protein: CASSQRSGTLSDTQYF.

V usage is TRBV19 and J usage is TRBJ1-1; perhaps TRBD1 as D (5 bases). CDR1 and CDR2 (germline): LNHDA, SQIVND (reference sequence). Deletions cut 4 bases from V and 5 bases from J, with 17 bases between. This CDR3 has 15 residues. The CDR3 sequence: CASSTFLGGGTEAFF. The CDR3 nucleotides are TGTGCCAGTAGTACTTTTCTTGGGGGGGGAACTGAAGCTTTCTTT.

The chain carries TRBV9 and TRBJ2-1, with D possibly being TRBD2 (5 bases). This CDR3 has 16 residues. CDR1 SGDLS and CDR2 YYNGEE come from the germline V gene. Trimming stripped 0 bases from V and 0 bases from J, with 10 bases between. CDR3 DNA sequence: TGTGCCAGCAGCGTAGGTCTGGGGAGCTCCTACAATGAGCAGTTCTTC. Protein sequence: CASSVGLGSSYNEQFF.

V usage is TRBV5-4 and J usage is TRBJ2-7; 7 nucleotides match TRBD2. Trimming took 4 bases from V and 2 from J; bases not matched to a gene: 6. The CDR3 totals 14 residues. Germline V gene lookup returns CDR1 SGHNT and CDR2 YYREEE (reference sequence). In DNA, the CDR3 is TGTGCCAGCAGCCCGCGACTAGCCCCCTACGAGCAGTACTTC. Its translation is CASSPRLAPYEQYF.

This chain connects TRBV9 to TRBJ2-3, with D possibly matching TRBD1 (6 bases). Trimming removed 4 bases at V and 2 bases at J, with 20 bases between. The CDR3 covers 17 residues. Germline V gene data show CDR1 as SGDLS and CDR2 as YYNGEE. Here the CDR3 reads CASSFHWGRKSTDTQYF. In nucleotides, the CDR3 is TGTGCCAGCAGCTTCCATTGGGGGCGTAAATCCACAGATACGCAGTATTTT.

As DNA, the CDR3 is TGCGCCAGCAGCTTCGGTGGGCCCTACAATGAGCAGTTCTTC. Translating gives CASSFGGPYNEQFF. The chain has TRBV5-1 and TRBJ2-1; no clear D gene. The CDR3 totals 14 residues. Per the germline V gene, CDR1 is SGHRS and CDR2 is YFSETQ. V was trimmed by 2 bases and J by 2 bases, leaving 8 bases between them.

The chain employs TRBV6-6 and TRBJ2-2; 8 bases map to TRBD2. J gave up 0 bases and V 11 bases, and 2 bases lay outside the gene matches. The germline gives CDR1 MNHNY, CDR2 SVGAGI (reference sequence). The CDR3 contains 13 residues. In DNA form, the CDR3 reads TGTGCCGGCGGGAGGCCGAACACCGGGGAGCTGTTTTTT. This translates into CAGGRPNTGELFF.

This clone was detected a few times. The V and J genes are TRBV5-4 and TRBJ2-1, with TRBD1 matching over 9 bases. J lost 7 bases, V lost 0 bases, and 5 bases had no gene match. This CDR3 has 15 amino acids. Germline CDR1 is SGHNT and CDR2 is YYREEE (reference sequence). This CDR3 reads CASSLVGTGKNEQFF. The CDR3 DNA reads TGTGCCAGCAGCTTGGTGGGGACAGGGAAAAATGAGCAGTTCTTC.

The V gene is TRBV30, the J gene TRBJ1-2; possible D gene TRBD1, 6 bases. Trimming removed 1 base at V and 3 bases at J, with 9 bases between. There are 13 residues in the CDR3. Germline V CDR1 and CDR2: GTSNPN, SVGIG (reference sequence). CDR3: CAWSGRGHYGYTF. As DNA, the CDR3 is TGTGCCTGGAGTGGCAGGGGACACTATGGCTACACCTTC.